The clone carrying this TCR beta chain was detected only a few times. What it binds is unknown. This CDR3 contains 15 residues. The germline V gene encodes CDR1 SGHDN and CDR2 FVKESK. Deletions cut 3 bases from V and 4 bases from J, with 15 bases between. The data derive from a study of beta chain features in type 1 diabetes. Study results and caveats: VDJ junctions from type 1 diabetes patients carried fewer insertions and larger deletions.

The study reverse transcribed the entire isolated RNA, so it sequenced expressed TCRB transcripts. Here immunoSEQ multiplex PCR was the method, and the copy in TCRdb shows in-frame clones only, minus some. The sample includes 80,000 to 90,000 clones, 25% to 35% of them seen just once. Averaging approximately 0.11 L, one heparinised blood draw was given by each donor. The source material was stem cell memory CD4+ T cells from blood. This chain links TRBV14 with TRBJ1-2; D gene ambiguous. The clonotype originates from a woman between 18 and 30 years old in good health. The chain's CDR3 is CASSQHTSGGYGYTF. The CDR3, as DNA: TGTGCCAGCAGCCAGCACACCTCGGGTGGCTATGGCTACACCTTC.